This TCR beta chain was profiled in a study of cytomegalovirus exposure and HLA in healthy donors. Study-level points and caveats: The authors considered a cluster of highly shared sequence variants likely to be a sequencing artifact. The study carried out a later analysis of TCR beta sequences. It associated approximately 15,000 of them with specific HLA alleles at a false discovery rate of 0.05.

The PCR contained 60 Vbeta and 13 Jbeta primers. Measured with immunoSEQ multiplex PCR; TCRdb has only the in-frame clones, and not every one. This sample has 85,000 to 100,000 clones, with more than 60% found just once. A word on this clone: What it binds is not known. One junction end does not reproduce the germline sequence, and a read error may be involved. The same CDR3 also results from other DNA sequences found in this sample.

Germline CDR1 is MNHEY and CDR2 is SVGAGI. The CDR3 has 15 amino acids. This receptor was obtained from a human donor in good health. The rearrangement links TRBV6-5 to TRBJ1-1, with D unclear. The material sequenced was PBMCs. This CDR3 reads CASSSTGSAAAEAFF. CDR3 DNA sequence: TGTGCCAGCAGTTCTACCGGTTCCGCGGCGGCTGAGGCTTTCTTT.